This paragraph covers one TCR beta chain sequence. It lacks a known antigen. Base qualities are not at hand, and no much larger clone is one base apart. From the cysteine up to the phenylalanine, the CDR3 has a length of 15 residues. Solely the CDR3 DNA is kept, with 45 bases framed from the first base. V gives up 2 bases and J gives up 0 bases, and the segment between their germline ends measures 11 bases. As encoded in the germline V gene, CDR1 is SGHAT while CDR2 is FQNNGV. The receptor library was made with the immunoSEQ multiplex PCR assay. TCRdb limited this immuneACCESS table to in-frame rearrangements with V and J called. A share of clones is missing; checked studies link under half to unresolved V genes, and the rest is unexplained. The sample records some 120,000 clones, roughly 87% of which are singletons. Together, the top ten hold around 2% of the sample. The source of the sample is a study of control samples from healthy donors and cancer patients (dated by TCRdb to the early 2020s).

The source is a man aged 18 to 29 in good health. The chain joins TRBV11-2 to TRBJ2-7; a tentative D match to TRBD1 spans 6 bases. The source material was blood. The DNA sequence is TGTGCCAGCAGCTTAAACAGGGTGAACTCCTACGAGCAGTACTTC. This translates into CASSLNRVNSYEQYF.